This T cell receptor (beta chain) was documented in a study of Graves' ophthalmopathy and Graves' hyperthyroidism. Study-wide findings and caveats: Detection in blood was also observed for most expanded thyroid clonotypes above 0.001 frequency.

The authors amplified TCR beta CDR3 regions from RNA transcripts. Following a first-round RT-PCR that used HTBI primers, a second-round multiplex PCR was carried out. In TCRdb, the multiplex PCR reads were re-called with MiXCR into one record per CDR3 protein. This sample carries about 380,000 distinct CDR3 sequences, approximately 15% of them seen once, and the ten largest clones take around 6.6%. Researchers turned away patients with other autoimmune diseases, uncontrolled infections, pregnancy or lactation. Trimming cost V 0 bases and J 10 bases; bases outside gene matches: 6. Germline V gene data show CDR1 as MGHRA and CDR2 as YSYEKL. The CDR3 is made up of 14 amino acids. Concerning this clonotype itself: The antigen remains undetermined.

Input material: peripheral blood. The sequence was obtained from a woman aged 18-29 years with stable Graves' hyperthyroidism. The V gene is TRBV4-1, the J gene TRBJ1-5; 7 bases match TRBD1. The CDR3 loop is CASSQDDRVHPQHF. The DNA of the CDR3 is TGCGCCAGCAGCCAAGACGACAGGGTACATCCCCAGCATTTT.